This T cell receptor beta chain derives from a study of blood T cell repertoires in COVID-19. Participants were aged roughly 18 to 90 years, lived in 24 US areas, and enrolled virtually. Which cohort a participant joined came from the clinical history participants gave. CDR3 length equals 15 residues. V was trimmed by 1 base and J by 5 bases, leaving 13 bases between them. In germline, CDR1 is LNHNV, CDR2 YYDKDF (reference sequence). Under the authors' procedure: Cell counts per sample came from amplifying reference gene primers. Measured with immunoSEQ multiplex PCR; TCRdb has only the in-frame clones, and not every one. V and J calls and clone size come straight from that table; D and trimming were deduced from the DNA. The sample gives 150,000 to 200,000 clones, 80% of which show up once; around 14% is in the top ten.

The receptor was isolated from a man between 60 and 75 years old who had been exposed to COVID-19. The sample consisted of PBMCs or T cells enriched from blood (not recorded which). This chain connects TRBV15 to TRBJ2-3; D perhaps matches TRBD1 (6 bases). The CDR3 is CATSRGQVEGDTQYF. The CDR3 bases are TGTGCCACCAGCAGAGGACAGGTTGAAGGAGATACGCAGTATTTT.